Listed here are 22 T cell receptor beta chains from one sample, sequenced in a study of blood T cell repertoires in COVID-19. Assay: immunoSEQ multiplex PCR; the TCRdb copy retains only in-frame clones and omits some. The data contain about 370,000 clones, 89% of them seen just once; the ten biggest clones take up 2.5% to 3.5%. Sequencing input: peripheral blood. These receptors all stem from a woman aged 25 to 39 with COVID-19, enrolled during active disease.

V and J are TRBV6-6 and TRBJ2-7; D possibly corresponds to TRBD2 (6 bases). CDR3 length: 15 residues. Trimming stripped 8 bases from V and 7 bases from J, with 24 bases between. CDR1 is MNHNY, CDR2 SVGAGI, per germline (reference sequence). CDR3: CASRLVGSRGREQYF. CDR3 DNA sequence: TGTGCCAGCCGCCTAGTCGGGAGCCGAGGCCGGGAGCAGTACTTC.

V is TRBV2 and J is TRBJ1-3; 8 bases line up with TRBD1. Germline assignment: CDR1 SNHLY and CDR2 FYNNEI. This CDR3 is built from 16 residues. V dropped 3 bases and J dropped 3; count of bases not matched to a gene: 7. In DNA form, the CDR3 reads TGTGCCAGCAGTGAGACAGGGGCTGAGGGTGGAAACACCATATATTTT. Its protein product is CASSETGAEGGNTIYF.

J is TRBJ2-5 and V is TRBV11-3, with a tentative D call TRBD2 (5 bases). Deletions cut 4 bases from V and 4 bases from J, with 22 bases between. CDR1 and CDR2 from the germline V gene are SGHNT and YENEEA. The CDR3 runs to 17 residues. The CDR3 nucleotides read TGTGCCAGCAGCTCCCTCCCTGACATCCGAGGGAGAGAGACCCAGTACTTC. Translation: CASSSLPDIRGRETQYF.

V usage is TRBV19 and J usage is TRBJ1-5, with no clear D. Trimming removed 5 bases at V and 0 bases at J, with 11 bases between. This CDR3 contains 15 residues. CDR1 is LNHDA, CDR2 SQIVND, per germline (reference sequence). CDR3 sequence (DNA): TGTGCCAGTAGTCCAGGAAGAAATAGCAATCAGCCCCAGCATTTT. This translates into CASSPGRNSNQPQHF.

CDR3 sequence: CASSFQGARETQYF. The CDR3 DNA reads TGTGCCAGCAGCTTCCAGGGGGCTCGGGAGACCCAGTACTTC. The chain carries TRBV7-2 and TRBJ2-5; 8 bases are a match to TRBD1. Germline assignment: CDR1 SGHTA and CDR2 FQGNSA. This CDR3 region has 14 residues. Trimming removed 3 bases from V and 5 bases from J; junction bases left unmatched: 5.

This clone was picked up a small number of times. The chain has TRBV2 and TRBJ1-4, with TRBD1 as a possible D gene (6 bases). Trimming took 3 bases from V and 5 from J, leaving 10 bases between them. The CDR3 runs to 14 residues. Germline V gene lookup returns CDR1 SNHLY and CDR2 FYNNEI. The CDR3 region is CASSEDRSNEKLFF. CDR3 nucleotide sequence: TGTGCCAGCAGTGAGGACAGATCAAATGAAAAACTGTTTTTT. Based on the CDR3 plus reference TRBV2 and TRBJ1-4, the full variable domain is EPEVTQTPSHQVTQMGQEVILRCVPISNHLYFYWYRQILGQKVEFLVSFYNNEISEKSEIFDDQFSVERPDGSNFTLKIRSTKLEDSAMYFCASSEDRSNEKLFFGSGTQLSVL.

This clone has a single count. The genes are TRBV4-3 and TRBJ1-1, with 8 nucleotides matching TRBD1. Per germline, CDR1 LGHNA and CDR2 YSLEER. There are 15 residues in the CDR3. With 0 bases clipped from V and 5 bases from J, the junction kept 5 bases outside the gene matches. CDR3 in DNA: TGCGCCAGCAGCCAAGATTACAGGGGGTTGACTGAAGCTTTCTTT. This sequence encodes CASSQDYRGLTEAFF.

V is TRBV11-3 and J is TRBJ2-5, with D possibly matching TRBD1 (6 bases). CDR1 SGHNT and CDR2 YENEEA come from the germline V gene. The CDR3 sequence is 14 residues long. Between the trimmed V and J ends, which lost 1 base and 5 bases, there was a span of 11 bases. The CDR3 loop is CASSLGYRDETQYF. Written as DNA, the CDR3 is TGTGCCAGCAGCTTAGGGTACAGGGACGAGACCCAGTACTTC.

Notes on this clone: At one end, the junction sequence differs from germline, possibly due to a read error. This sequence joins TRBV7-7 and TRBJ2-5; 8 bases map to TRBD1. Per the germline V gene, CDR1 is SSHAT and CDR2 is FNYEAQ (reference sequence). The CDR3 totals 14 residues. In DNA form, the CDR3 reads TGTGCTAGCAGCCGGACAGGGAGCAGAGAGACCCAGTACTTC. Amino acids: CASSRTGSRETQYF.

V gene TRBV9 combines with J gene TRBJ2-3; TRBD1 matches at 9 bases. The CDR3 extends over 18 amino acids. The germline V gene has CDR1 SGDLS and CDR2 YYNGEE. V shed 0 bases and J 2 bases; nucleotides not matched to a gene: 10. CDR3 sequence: CASSVATGGTGSTDTQYF. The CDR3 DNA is TGTGCCAGCAGCGTAGCTACTGGGGGGACAGGGTCCACAGATACGCAGTATTTT.

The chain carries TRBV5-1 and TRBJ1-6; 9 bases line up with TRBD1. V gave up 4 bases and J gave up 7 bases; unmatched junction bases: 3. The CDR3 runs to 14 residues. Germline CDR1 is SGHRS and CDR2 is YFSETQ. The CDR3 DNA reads TGCGCCAGCAGCCACGGGACAGGGAATTCACCCCTCCACTTT. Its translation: CASSHGTGNSPLHF. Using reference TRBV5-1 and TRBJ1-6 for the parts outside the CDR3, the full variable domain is KAGVTQTPRYLIKTRGQQVTLSCSPISGHRSVSWYQQTPGQGLQFLFEYFSETQRNKGNFPGRFSGRQFSNSRSEMNVSTLELGDSALYLCASSHGTGNSPLHFGNGTRLTVT.

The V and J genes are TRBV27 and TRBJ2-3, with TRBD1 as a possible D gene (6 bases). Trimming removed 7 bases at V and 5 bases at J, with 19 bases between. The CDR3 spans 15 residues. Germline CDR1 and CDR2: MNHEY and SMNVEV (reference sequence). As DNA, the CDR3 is TGTGCCAGCACCACGCCGGGACAACCAATAGATACGCAGTATTTT. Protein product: CASTTPGQPIDTQYF.

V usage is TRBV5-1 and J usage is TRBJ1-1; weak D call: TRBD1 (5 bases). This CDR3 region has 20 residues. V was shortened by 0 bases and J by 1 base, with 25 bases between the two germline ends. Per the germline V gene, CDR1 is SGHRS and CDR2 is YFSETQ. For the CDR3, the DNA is TGCGCCAGCAGCTTGGTATCGTGGGACTCTAGTCACTGGGGGAACACTGAAGCTTTCTTT. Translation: CASSLVSWDSSHWGNTEAFF. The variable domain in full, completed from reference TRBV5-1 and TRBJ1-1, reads KAGVTQTPRYLIKTRGQQVTLSCSPISGHRSVSWYQQTPGQGLQFLFEYFSETQRNKGNFPGRFSGRQFSNSRSEMNVSTLELGDSALYLCASSLVSWDSSHWGNTEAFFGQGTRLTVV.

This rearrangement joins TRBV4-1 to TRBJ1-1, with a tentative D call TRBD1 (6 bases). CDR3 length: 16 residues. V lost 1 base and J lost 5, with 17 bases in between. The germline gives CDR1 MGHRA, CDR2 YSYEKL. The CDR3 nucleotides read TGCGCCAGCAGCCAAGGTAGGACAGTGGGGTGGACTGAAGCTTTCTTT. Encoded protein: CASSQGRTVGWTEAFF.

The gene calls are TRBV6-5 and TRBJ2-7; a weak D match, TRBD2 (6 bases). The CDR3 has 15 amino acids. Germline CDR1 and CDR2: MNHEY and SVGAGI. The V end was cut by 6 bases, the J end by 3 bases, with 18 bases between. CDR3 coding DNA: TGTGCCAGCAGCCCCCTGACGGGAGTAATCTACGAGCAGTACGTC. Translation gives CASSPLTGVIYEQYV.

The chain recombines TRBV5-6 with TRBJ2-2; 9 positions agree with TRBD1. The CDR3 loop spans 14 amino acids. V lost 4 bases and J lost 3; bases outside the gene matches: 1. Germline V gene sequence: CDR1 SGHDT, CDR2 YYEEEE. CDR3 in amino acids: CASSRDRDTGELFF. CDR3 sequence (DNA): TGTGCCAGCAGCCGGGACAGGGACACCGGGGAGCTGTTTTTT.

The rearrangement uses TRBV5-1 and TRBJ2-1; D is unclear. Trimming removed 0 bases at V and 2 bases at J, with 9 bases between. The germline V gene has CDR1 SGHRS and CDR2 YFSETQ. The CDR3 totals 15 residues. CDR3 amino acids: CASSLAGGAYNEQFF. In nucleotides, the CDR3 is TGCGCCAGCAGCTTGGCCGGCGGAGCCTACAATGAGCAGTTCTTC.

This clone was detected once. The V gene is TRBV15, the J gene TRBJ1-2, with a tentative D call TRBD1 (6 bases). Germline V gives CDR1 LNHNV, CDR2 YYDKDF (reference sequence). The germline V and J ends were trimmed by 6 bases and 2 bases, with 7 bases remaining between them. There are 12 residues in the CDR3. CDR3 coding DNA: TGTGCCACCAGGGACAGAAACTATGGCTACACCTTC. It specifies CATRDRNYGYTF.

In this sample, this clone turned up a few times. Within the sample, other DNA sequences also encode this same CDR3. The CDR3 DNA reads as TGTGCCAGCAGCCTGGACAGGGGCCAAGAGACCCAGTACTTC. As protein: CASSLDRGQETQYF. This chain uses TRBV7-2 with TRBJ2-5, with 9 bases fitting TRBD1. This CDR3 comprises 14 residues. Per the germline V gene, CDR1 is SGHTA and CDR2 is FQGNSA. V lost 5 bases to trimming and J lost 1 base; unmatched junction nucleotides: 2.

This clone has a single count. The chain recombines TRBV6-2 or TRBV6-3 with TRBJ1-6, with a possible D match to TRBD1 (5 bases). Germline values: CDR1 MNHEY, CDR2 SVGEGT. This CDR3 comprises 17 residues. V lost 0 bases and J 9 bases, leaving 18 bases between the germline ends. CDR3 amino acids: CASSYSYKGLIGSPLHF. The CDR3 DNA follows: TGTGCCAGCAGTTACTCGTATAAGGGGCTTATCGGTTCACCCCTCCACTTT.

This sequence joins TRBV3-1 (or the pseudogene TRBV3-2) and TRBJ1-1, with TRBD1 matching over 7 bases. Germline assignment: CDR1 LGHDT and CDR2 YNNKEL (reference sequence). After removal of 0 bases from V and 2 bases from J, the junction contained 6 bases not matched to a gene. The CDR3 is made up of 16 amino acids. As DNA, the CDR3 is TGTGCCAGCAGCCAAGAAGCGGAGGGGGCAAACACTGAAGCTTTCTTT. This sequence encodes CASSQEAEGANTEAFF.

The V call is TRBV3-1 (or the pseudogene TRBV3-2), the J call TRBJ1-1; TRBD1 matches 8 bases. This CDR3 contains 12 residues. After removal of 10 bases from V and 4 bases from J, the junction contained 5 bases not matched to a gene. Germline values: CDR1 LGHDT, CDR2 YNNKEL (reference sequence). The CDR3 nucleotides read TGTGCCACTGGGACAGGAGGCACTGAAGCTTTCTTT. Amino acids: CATGTGGTEAFF.